This T cell receptor beta chain was observed in a study of shared clonotypes between healthy human individuals. Study-wide background: CD8 memory received one plate per donor, CD8 naive two, CD4 memory three and CD4 naive three.

Germline V lookup: CDR1 MNHNS, CDR2 SASEGT. CDR3 length equals 15 residues. The V end lost 1 base, the J end lost 0 bases, and 10 bases lay between the germline ends. A deep-level run was used for the assay. Repertoires were generated with immunoSEQ multiplex PCR, while TCRdb's copy carries only in-frame clones and drops some. The profile shows over 2,000,000 clones, just over 90% of them singletons. Cells designated naive CD8 were CD45RO-negative and were positively selected for CCR7, with terminally differentiated effector memory CD45RA+ cells excluded. Each sample came from a Caucasian adult donor living in Nashville, Tennessee.

Specimen: naive CD8+ T cells from PBMCs. The clonotype originates from a man in his late teens or twenties in good health. Some clones in this sample may be carry-over from other donors' samples. The rearrangement uses TRBV6-1 and TRBJ2-7; maybe TRBD1 (5 bases). The CDR3 here is CASSEGTPSSYEQYF. The CDR3, as DNA: TGTGCCAGCAGTGAAGGGACACCGAGCTCCTACGAGCAGTACTTC.